This record covers a single TCR beta chain. As yet, its antigen is unknown. This sample was included in a study of cytomegalovirus exposure and HLA in healthy donors. Broader study findings: Sequencing likely generated an artifact that appeared as a cluster of highly shared sequence variants. In vitro checks showed that a few CMV-associated chains really do target CMV antigens. Later genetic work tied a missense DCLRE1C variant to beta-chain V and J trimming.

V lost 4 bases and J 6 bases, leaving 19 bases between the germline ends. This CDR3 contains 15 residues. Germline values: CDR1 MNHNY, CDR2 SVGAGI (reference sequence). The study ran its PCR with 60 Vbeta and 13 Jbeta primers. Sequencing was performed with immunoSEQ multiplex PCR; in TCRdb, only in-frame clones are kept and a portion is missing. There are about 160,000 clones in the sample; around four fifths occur only once, and 1.3% lies in the top ten. The source of this sequence is a man younger than 45 in good health and CMV-seronegative. The rearrangement links TRBV6-6 to TRBJ2-7; D is perhaps TRBD2 (6 bases). Source material: PBMCs. In DNA, the CDR3 is TGTGCCAGCAGTTTGATGGTGGACGGGAGAGCCGAGCAGTACTTC. It yields the protein CASSLMVDGRAEQYF.